Below, 5 T cell receptor beta chains from the same sample are listed, as sequenced in a study of T cells in Graves' hyperthyroidism and ophthalmopathy. The CDR3 regions of TCR beta were amplified from RNA transcripts. The HTBI primer set served for first-round RT-PCR of the TCR CDR3. TCRdb independently ran MiXCR on the multiplex PCR reads; one entry per CDR3 protein. The sample lists about 560,000 distinct CDR3 sequences, over 15% occurring once. Sequenced input: blood. These receptors were collected from a woman younger than 35 with Graves' hyperthyroidism.

Notes on this clonotype: One end of the junction is discordant with germline, which a read error may explain. The rearrangement joins TRBV7-8 to TRBJ2-4; maybe TRBD2 (5 bases). The CDR3 loop spans 16 amino acids. Germline loops: CDR1 SGHVS, CDR2 FQNEAQ. DNA for the CDR3: TGCGCCAGCAGCCAAGATAGGGCGGGAGCCAAAAACATTCAGTACTTC. Translation: CASSQDRAGAKNIQYF.

The chain uses TRBV2 and TRBJ2-6; D uncertain. Germline CDR1 is SNHLY and CDR2 is FYNNEI. CDR3 size: 16 residues. V lost 4 bases and J 0 bases, leaving 10 bases between the germline ends. The CDR3 loop reads CASSASLDSGANVLTF. The CDR3 DNA is TGTGCCAGCAGTGCCTCCTTGGACTCTGGGGCCAACGTCCTGACTTTC.

This clonotype was seen repeatedly, ten times or more. The rearrangement joins TRBV19 to TRBJ2-1, with 7 positions matching TRBD2. The CDR3 covers 15 residues. CDR1 is LNHDA and CDR2 is SQIVND in the germline V gene (reference sequence). The trim removed 6 bases at V and 0 bases at J, leaving 5 bases unmatched. CDR3 region: CASRKAGSSYNEQFF. CDR3 coding DNA: TGTGCCAGTAGGAAAGCGGGGAGCTCCTACAATGAGCAGTTCTTC.

This clonotype was detected many times. The V call is TRBV5-6, the J call TRBJ1-6; no clear D gene. Germline CDR1 is SGHDT and CDR2 is YYEEEE. V lost 2 bases, J lost 7 bases, and 10 bases lay in between. CDR3 size: 14 residues. The chain's CDR3 is CASSLEGGNSPLHF. The CDR3 DNA reads as TGTGCCAGCAGCTTAGAGGGAGGGAATTCACCCCTCCACTTT.

The table lists this clonotype with many counts. This rearrangement joins TRBV12-3 or TRBV12-4 to TRBJ1-5; D is undetermined. V shed 3 bases and J shed 7 bases, with 19 bases lying between them. The CDR3 sequence is 16 residues long. The CDR3 protein is CASSFGSGGSRQPQHF. In DNA form, the CDR3 reads TGTGCCAGCAGTTTTGGGTCAGGAGGGTCCAGGCAGCCCCAGCATTTT.